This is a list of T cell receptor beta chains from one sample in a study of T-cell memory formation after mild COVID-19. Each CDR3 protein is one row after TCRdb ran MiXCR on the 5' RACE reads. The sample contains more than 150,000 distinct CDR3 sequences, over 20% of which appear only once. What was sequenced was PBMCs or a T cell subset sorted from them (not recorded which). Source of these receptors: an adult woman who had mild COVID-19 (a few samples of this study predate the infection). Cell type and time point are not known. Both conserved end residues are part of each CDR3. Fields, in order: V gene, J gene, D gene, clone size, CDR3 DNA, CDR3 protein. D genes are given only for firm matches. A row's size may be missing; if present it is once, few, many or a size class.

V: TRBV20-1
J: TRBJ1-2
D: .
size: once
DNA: TGCAGTGCTGAGGGCGCCGCCTCCCCGGAGGGCTACACCTTC
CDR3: CSAEGAASPEGYTF

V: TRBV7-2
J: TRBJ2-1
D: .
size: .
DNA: TGTGCCAGCAGCTTAGTCCTAGGAAGCAATGAGCAGTTCTTC
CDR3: CASSLVLGSNEQFF

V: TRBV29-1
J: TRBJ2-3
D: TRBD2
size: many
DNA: TGCAGCGTTGAAATCTACTCGGCGGGAGAGCCTACTGATTTT
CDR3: CSVEIYSAGEPTDF

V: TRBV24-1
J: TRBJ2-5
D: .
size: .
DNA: TGTGCCACCAGACGGGACGGAGACCAAGAGACCCAGTACTTC
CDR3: CATRRDGDQETQYF

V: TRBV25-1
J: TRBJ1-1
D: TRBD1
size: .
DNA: TGTGCCAGCAGTGAATATGGAAGGGGGCTTGACACTGAAGCTTTCTTT
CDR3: CASSEYGRGLDTEAFF

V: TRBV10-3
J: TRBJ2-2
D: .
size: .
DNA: TGTGCCATCAGGGCGAACACCGGGGAGCTGTTTTTT
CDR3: CAIRANTGELFF

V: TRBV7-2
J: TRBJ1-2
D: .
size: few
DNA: TGTGCCAGCAGCTCCGAACCATTGGCTCTGAACTATGGCTACACCTTC
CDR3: CASSSEPLALNYGYTF

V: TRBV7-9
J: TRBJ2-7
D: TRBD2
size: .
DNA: TGTGCCAGCAGCGCCCCAGCGAGCGGGGAAAGCTCCTACGAGCAGTACTTC
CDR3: CASSAPASGESSYEQYF

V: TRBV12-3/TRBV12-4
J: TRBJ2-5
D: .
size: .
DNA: TGTGCCAGCAGTTCCTCGGGGGCCCCGGGGGAGACCCAGTACTTC
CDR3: CASSSSGAPGETQYF

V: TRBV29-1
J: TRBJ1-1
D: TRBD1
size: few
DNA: TGCAGCGCAGCCGGGACAGGGGAGGGGAACACTGAAGCTTTCTTT
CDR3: CSAAGTGEGNTEAFF

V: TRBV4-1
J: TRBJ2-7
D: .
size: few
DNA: TGCGCCAGCAGCCCCGGTGGGGAGGGGGCGGGAGAGCAGTACTTC
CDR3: CASSPGGEGAGEQYF

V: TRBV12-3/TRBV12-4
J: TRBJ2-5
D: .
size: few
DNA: TGTGCCAGCAGTGTCCAAGAGACCCAGTACTTC
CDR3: CASSVQETQYF

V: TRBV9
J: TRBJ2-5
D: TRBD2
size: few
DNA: TGTGCCAGCAGCGCGGGCGGGAGGACCCAAGAGACCCAGTACTTC
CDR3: CASSAGGRTQETQYF

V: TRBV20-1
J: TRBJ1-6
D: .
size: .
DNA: TGCAGTGCTAGAGGGTACTCCTATAATTCACCCCTCCACTTT
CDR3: CSARGYSYNSPLHF

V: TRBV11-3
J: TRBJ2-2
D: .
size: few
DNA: TGTGCCAGCAGCCCCTGGGACTCCGAGTCGAATCAGAACACCGGGGAGCTGATTTTT
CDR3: CASSPWDSESNQNTGELIF

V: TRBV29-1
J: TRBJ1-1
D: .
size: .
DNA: TGCAGCGTGAAGGACGGATACACTGAAGCTTTCTTT
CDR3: CSVKDGYTEAFF

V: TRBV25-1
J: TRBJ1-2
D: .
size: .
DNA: TGTGCCAGCAGTACCCCCGGGAGATACTATGGCTACACCTTC
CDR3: CASSTPGRYYGYTF

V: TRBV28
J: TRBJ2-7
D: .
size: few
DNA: TGTGCCAGCAGTTACGGTCCCTACGAGCAGTACTTC
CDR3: CASSYGPYEQYF

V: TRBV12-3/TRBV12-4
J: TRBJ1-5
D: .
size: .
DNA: TGTGCCAGCAGCCCCCCGGGGCTCAATCAGCCCCAGCATTTT
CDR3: CASSPPGLNQPQHF

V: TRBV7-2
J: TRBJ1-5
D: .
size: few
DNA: TGTGCCAGCAGCCTAGAAGGAGGGATCAATCAGCCCCAGCATTTT
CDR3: CASSLEGGINQPQHF

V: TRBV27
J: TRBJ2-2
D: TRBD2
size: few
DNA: TGTGCCAGCAGTTCCCTAGCGGGAGGGCCCAGTGCCGGGGAGCTGTTTTTT
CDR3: CASSSLAGGPSAGELFF

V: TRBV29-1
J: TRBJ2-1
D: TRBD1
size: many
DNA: TGCAGCGTTTATACAGGGGCCTCCTACAATGAGCAGTTCTTC
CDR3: CSVYTGASYNEQFF

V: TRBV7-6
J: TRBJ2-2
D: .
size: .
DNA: TGTGCCAGCAGCGCGACCGGGACCGGGGAGCTGTTTTTT
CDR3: CASSATGTGELFF

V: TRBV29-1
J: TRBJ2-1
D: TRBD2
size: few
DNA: TGCAGCGTCTATAGCGGACTAGCGGGAGGGCGGTCCTACAATGAGCAGTTCTTC
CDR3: CSVYSGLAGGRSYNEQFF

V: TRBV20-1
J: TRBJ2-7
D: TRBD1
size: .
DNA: TGCAGTGCTAGACAGATGGGACAGGCTTGGTCATACGAGCAGTACTTC
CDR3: CSARQMGQAWSYEQYF

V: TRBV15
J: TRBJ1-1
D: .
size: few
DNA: TGTGCCACCAGCCCCGAGGGGGGGAACACTGAAGCTTTCTTT
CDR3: CATSPEGGNTEAFF

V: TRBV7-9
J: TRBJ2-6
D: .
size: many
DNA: TGTGCCAGCAGCTTACCTCCCATCCAGCTCCCTGGGGCCAACGTCCTGACTTTC
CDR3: CASSLPPIQLPGANVLTF

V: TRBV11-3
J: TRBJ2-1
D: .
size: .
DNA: TGTGCCAGCAGCCTTGACAAAGGGCAGTTCTTC
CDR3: CASSLDKGQFF

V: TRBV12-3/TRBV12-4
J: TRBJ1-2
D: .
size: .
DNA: TGTGCCAGCAGCCTGACAGTGAACTATGGCTACACCTTC
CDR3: CASSLTVNYGYTF

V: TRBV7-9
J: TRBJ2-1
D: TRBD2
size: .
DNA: TGTGCCAGCAGCCCGGGACTAGTGCCCACTGAGCAGTTCTTC
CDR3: CASSPGLVPTEQFF

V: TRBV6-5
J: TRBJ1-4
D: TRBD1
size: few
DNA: TGTGCCAGCAGCCTCACCGGGACAGGGGAGAAACTGTTTTTT
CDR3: CASSLTGTGEKLFF

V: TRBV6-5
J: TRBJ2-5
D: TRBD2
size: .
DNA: TGTGCCAGCAGTCCACCTGGGACTAGCGGGAGGGCCCCGAAAGGAGAGACCCAGTACTTC
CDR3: CASSPPGTSGRAPKGETQYF

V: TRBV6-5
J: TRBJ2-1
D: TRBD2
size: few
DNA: TGTGCCAGCAGTTACTCAGGGGGGCCTAGCGGGTTCTACAATGAGCAGTTCTTC
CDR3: CASSYSGGPSGFYNEQFF

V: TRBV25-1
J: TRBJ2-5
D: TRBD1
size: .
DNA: TGTGCCAGCAGTGACTTAAGGACAGGGGGAGAGACCCAGTACTTC
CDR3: CASSDLRTGGETQYF

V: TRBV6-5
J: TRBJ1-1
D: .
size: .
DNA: TGTGCCAGCAGCTGGGAGTCGAACACTGAAGCTTTCTTT
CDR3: CASSWESNTEAFF

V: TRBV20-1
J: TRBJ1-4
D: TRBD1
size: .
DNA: TGCAGTGCTCAACAGGGGTTTTCGGAAAAACTGTTTTTT
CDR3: CSAQQGFSEKLFF

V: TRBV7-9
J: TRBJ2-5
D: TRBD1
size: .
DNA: TGTGCCAGCACCCCGCCCCCAGGACAGGAGAGTTCGGAGACCCAGTACTTC
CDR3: CASTPPPGQESSETQYF

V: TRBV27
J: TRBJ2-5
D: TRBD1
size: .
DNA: TGTGCCAGCAGTATACAGGGGTCTGGGACCCAGTACTTC
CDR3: CASSIQGSGTQYF

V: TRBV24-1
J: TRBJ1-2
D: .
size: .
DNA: TGTGCCACCAGTGATCGAGGGTTTGGTGGCTACACCTTC
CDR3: CATSDRGFGGYTF

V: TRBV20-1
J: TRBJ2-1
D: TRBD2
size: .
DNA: TGCAGTGCTCGACTAGCGGGGGACGACAATGAGCAGTTCTTC
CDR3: CSARLAGDDNEQFF

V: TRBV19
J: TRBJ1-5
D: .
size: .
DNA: TGTGCCAGTAGTATAGACGGGGCGTATAGCAATCAGCCCCAGCATTTT
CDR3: CASSIDGAYSNQPQHF

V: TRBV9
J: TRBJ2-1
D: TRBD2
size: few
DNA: TGTGCCAGCAGCGTAGAGGGACTAGCGGTACCACACAATGAGCAGTTCTTC
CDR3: CASSVEGLAVPHNEQFF

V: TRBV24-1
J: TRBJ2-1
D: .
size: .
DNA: TGTGCCACCAGTGACCCCAAGACCTCACGGAATGAGCAGTTCTTC
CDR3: CATSDPKTSRNEQFF

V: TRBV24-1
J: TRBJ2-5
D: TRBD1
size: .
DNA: TGTGCCACCAGTGATTTGGACAGGGGGAAAGAGACCCAGTACTTC
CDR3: CATSDLDRGKETQYF

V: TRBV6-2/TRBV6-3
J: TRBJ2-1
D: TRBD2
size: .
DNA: TGTGCCAGCAGCCAAGTAAGCGGGATTGAGCAGTTCTTC
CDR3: CASSQVSGIEQFF

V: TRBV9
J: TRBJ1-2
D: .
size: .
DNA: TGTGCCAGCAGCGTAGGGACAGATGATGGCTACACCTTC
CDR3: CASSVGTDDGYTF

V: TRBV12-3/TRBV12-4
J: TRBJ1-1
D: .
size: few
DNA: TGTGCCAGCAGCCTATCAACGAACACTGAAGCTTTCTTT
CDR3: CASSLSTNTEAFF

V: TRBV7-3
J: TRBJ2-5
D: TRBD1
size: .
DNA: TGTGCCAGCAGCTTGGGACAGGCTTGGGAGACCCAGTACTTC
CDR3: CASSLGQAWETQYF

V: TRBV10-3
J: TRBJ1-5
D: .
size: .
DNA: TGTGCCATCAGAGGTGGTTGGGGGGAGGAGAGCAATCAGCCCCAGCATTTT
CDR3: CAIRGGWGEESNQPQHF

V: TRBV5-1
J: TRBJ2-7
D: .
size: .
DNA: TGCGCCAGCAGCTGGATGGAAGAGGGCTTTGCCTACGAGCAGTACTTC
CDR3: CASSWMEEGFAYEQYF

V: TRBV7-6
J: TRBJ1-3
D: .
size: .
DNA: TGTGCCAGCAGCCCAATGGGCCAGGGTGACTCTGGAAACACCATATATTTT
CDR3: CASSPMGQGDSGNTIYF